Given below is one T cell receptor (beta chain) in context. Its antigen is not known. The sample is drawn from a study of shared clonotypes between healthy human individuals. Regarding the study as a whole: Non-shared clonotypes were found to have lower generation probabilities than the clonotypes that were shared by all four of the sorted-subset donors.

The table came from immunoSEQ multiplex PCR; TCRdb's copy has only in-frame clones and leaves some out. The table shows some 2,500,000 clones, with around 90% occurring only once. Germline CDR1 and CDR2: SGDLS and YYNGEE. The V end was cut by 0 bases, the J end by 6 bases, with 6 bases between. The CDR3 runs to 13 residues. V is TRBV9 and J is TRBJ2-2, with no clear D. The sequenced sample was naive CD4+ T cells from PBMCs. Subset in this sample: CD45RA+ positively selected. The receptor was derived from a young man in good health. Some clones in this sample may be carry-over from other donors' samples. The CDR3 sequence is CASSVDKAGELFF. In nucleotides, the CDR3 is TGTGCCAGCAGCGTAGATAAGGCCGGGGAGCTGTTTTTT.